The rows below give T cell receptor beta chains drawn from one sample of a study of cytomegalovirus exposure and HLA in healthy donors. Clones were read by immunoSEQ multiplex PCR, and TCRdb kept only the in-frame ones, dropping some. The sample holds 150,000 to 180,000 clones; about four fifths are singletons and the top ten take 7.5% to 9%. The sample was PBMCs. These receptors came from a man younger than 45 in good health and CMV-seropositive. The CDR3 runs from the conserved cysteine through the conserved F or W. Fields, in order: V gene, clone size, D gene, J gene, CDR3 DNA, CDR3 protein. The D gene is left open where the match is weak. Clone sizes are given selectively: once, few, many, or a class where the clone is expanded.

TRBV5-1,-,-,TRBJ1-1,TGCGCCAGCAGCTTTGGCGCCAAGGAGGGCACTGAAGCTTTCTTT,CASSFGAKEGTEAFF
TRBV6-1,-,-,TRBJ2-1,TGTGCCAGCACCTTAGCGGTAGTCTACAATGAGCAGTTCTTC,CASTLAVVYNEQFF
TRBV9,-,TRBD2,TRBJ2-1,TGTGCCAGCAGCGTAGTCCCCACGGGACTAGCGGGAGCGGCCTACAATGAGCAGTTCTTC,CASSVVPTGLAGAAYNEQFF
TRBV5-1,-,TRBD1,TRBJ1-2,TGCGCCAGCAGCCCCGACAGGGGGCGCGGTTCGTTTGGCCACACCTTC,CASSPDRGRGSFGHTF
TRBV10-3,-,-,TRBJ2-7,TGTGCCATCAGTGAGGGGGGCATCCCCGAGCAGTACTTC,CAISEGGIPEQYF
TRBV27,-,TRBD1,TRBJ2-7,TGTGCCAGCAGTTTACCGGGACAGGGGGCTGGGGAGCAGTACTTC,CASSLPGQGAGEQYF
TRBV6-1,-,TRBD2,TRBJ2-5,TGTGCCAGCAGTCGGGGCGGCGGGGGAGGAGAGACCCAGTACTTC,CASSRGGGGGETQYF
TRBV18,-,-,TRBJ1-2,TGTGCCAGCTCACCACCGTCAGGGGCGCAGAATGGCTACACCTTC,CASSPPSGAQNGYTF
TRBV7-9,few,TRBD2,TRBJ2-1,TGTGCCAGCAGCTTACTCGCGGGAGCGGGCGATGAGCAGTTCTTC,CASSLLAGAGDEQFF
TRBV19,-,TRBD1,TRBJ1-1,TGTGCCAGTAGTACTCCCTCGACAGGGGGGAACACTGAAGCTTTCTTT,CASSTPSTGGNTEAFF
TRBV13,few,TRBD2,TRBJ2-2,TGTGCCAGCAGCTCTTTCCTTAGAGCGGGGGGAACCGGGGAGCTGTTTTTT,CASSSFLRAGGTGELFF
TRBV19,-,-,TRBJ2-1,TGTGCCAGACCGTCTAGGAACCGGGGCAATGAGCAGTTCTTC,CARPSRNRGNEQFF
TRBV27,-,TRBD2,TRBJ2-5,TGTGCCAGCAAGACTAGCGGGAATGAGCAAGAGACCCAGTACTTC,CASKTSGNEQETQYF